A single sample gave rise to the 24 T cell receptor beta chains below, sequenced in a study of cytomegalovirus exposure and HLA in healthy donors. Produced via immunoSEQ multiplex PCR; TCRdb's table is partial and in-frame only. The sample lists fewer than 150,000 clones, around nine tenths seen once, with roughly 1.4% in the top ten. Sequences were obtained from PBMCs. The receptors were sampled from a man aged 30 to 39 in good health and CMV-seronegative.

The chain employs TRBV2 and TRBJ1-1; D is possibly TRBD1 (5 bases). CDR3 length: 14 residues. Germline CDR1 SNHLY, CDR2 FYNNEI. With 6 bases removed from V and 3 bases from J, the gap between germline ends came to 14 bases. The CDR3 nucleotides are TGTGCCAGCAGGTTCCAGGGCGTGGACACTGAAGCTTTCTTT. Translating it yields CASRFQGVDTEAFF.

This clone was observed a single time. The chain joins TRBV9 to TRBJ2-5, with 10 bases matching TRBD1. V was pared by 6 bases and J by 2 bases, with 7 bases of the junction left unmatched. This CDR3 contains 15 residues. Germline loops: CDR1 SGDLS, CDR2 YYNGEE. CDR3 residues: CASTGTGVVQETQYF. The CDR3 DNA is TGTGCCAGCACCGGGACAGGGGTTGTACAAGAGACCCAGTACTTC.

V usage is TRBV6-5 and J usage is TRBJ2-1; D possibly corresponds to TRBD2 (6 bases). The CDR3 sequence is 15 residues long. V was shortened by 5 bases and J by 3 bases, with 14 bases between the two germline ends. CDR1 is MNHEY and CDR2 is SVGAGI in the germline V gene. Written as DNA, the CDR3 is TGTGCCAGCAGTCTAAGCGGGCATAACTACAATGAGCAGTTCTTC. Translation gives CASSLSGHNYNEQFF.

The gene calls are TRBV10-3 and TRBJ1-2; D not resolved. Germline V gives CDR1 ENHRY, CDR2 SYGVKD. This CDR3 comprises 15 residues. The V end was cut by 0 bases, the J end by 0 bases, with 8 bases between. CDR3 region: CAISESIRANYGYTF. Here the CDR3 DNA reads TGTGCCATCAGTGAGTCAATTCGTGCTAACTATGGCTACACCTTC.

This chain uses TRBV2 with TRBJ2-7; 8 positions agree with TRBD2. The CDR3 consists of 15 residues. Unmatched junction bases numbered 4, after V lost 3 bases and J lost 0 bases. The V gene's germline CDR1 is SNHLY and CDR2 FYNNEI. CDR3 sequence: CASSEVSGSSYEQYF. CDR3 DNA sequence: TGTGCCAGCAGTGAGGTCAGCGGGAGCTCCTACGAGCAGTACTTC.

This chain links TRBV29-1 with TRBJ1-2, with a tentative D call TRBD1 (6 bases). Per the germline V gene, CDR1 is SQVTM and CDR2 is ANQGSEA. The CDR3 extends over 13 amino acids. Trimming shortened V by 4 bases and J by 3 bases, and 12 bases separated the two germline ends. CDR3 sequence (DNA): TGCAGCGTTGTTGAGGACAGTCACTATGGCTACACCTTC. Translation: CSVVEDSHYGYTF.

The V call is TRBV7-2, the J call TRBJ2-7, with 8 positions matching TRBD2. The V segment lost 5 bases and the J segment 2 bases; nucleotides outside the gene matches: 5. CDR3 size: 14 residues. Germline V gives CDR1 SGHTA, CDR2 FQGNSA. As DNA, the CDR3 is TGTGCCAGCAGCCCCCGGGAGGGGCCCTACGAGCAGTACTTC. This translates into CASSPREGPYEQYF.

The chain couples TRBV27 to TRBJ2-7; tentative D call: TRBD2 (5 bases). Germline CDR1 reads MNHEY; CDR2 reads SMNVEV (reference sequence). The CDR3 covers 13 residues. V shed 4 bases and J shed 5 bases, with 12 bases lying between them. CDR3 loop: CASSSFGGNEQYF. As DNA, the CDR3 is TGTGCCAGCAGTTCGTTCGGAGGAAACGAGCAGTACTTC.

This chain uses TRBV5-4 with TRBJ2-7; 8 nucleotides line up with TRBD1. CDR1 and CDR2 (germline): SGHNT, YYREEE (reference sequence). Trimming removed 9 bases from V and 3 bases from J; junction bases left unmatched: 5. This CDR3 is 12 amino acids long. The CDR3 nucleotides are TGTGCCACCGACAGGGGAGGCTACGAGCAGTACTTC. It translates to CATDRGGYEQYF. Based on the CDR3 plus reference TRBV5-4 and TRBJ2-7, the full variable domain is ETGVTQSPTHLIKTRGQQVTLRCSSQSGHNTVSWYQQALGQGPQFIFQYYREEENGRGNFPPRFSGLQFPNYSSELNVNALELDDSALYLCATDRGGYEQYFGPGTRLTVT.

The chain recombines TRBV9 with TRBJ2-7; D is unresolved. V gave up 0 bases and J gave up 1 base, with 8 bases separating them. Germline V CDR1 and CDR2: SGDLS, YYNGEE. There are 14 residues in the CDR3. The CDR3 region is CASSVAAGSYEQYF. CDR3 sequence (DNA): TGTGCCAGCAGCGTAGCGGCAGGATCCTACGAGCAGTACTTC. The full variable domain, its missing parts supplied by reference TRBV9 and TRBJ2-7, is DSGVTQTPKHLITATGQRVTLRCSPRSGDLSVYWYQQSLDQGLQFLIQYYNGEERAKGNILERFSAQQFPDLHSELNLSSLELGDSALYFCASSVAAGSYEQYFGPGTRLTVT.

The chain couples TRBV7-8 to TRBJ2-7; D gene ambiguous. Germline-derived CDR1 and CDR2 are SGHVS and FQNEAQ. The CDR3 sequence is 16 residues long. V shed 0 bases and J shed 1 base, with 13 bases lying between them. The CDR3 DNA reads TGTGCCAGCAGCTTAGCGTTGGCAGGAAGATCCTACGAGCAGTACTTC. It codes for CASSLALAGRSYEQYF.

This clone appeared once. The V gene is TRBV4-1, the J gene TRBJ1-2, with D possibly matching TRBD1 (5 bases). Germline V gene sequence: CDR1 MGHRA, CDR2 YSYEKL. The CDR3 extends over 15 amino acids. Deletions cut 0 bases from V and 7 bases from J, with 15 bases between. CDR3 residues: CASSQDSWDFFGYTF. CDR3 bases: TGCGCCAGCAGCCAAGATAGTTGGGACTTCTTTGGCTACACCTTC.

The sample holds one count of this clone. The chain is built from TRBV2 and TRBJ2-7, with 12 positions matching TRBD2. Germline-derived CDR1 and CDR2 are SNHLY and FYNNEI. The V gene end was trimmed by 5 bases and the J gene end by 0 bases; junction bases not matched to a gene: 5. The CDR3 sequence is 16 residues long. The CDR3 is CASSYLAGGPSYEQYF. CDR3 DNA: TGTGCCAGCAGTTACCTAGCGGGAGGGCCCTCCTACGAGCAGTACTTC.

CDR3 sequence (DNA): TGTGCCAGCAGTTACAGTCGGCGAGGCCACTACGAGCAGTACTTC. Protein product: CASSYSRRGHYEQYF. The genes are TRBV6-5 and TRBJ2-7; no clear D gene. The CDR3 totals 15 residues. Trimming cost V 2 bases and J 3 bases, with 14 bases left between them. Germline CDR1 and CDR2: MNHEY and SVGAGI.

The chain combines TRBV19 with TRBJ2-1; 8 bases match TRBD2. V trimming: 4 bases; J trimming: 10 bases; junction bases outside the gene matches: 9. Looked up from germline, CDR1 is LNHDA and CDR2 is SQIVND (reference sequence). The CDR3 is 14 amino acids. The CDR3 DNA follows: TGTGCCAGTAGTACCCTAGCGGGCCCCGGGGAGCAGTTCTTC. Encoded protein: CASSTLAGPGEQFF. Supplemented by reference TRBV19 and TRBJ2-1, the full variable domain reads DGGITQSPKYLFRKEGQNVTLSCEQNLNHDAMYWYRQDPGQGLRLIYYSQIVNDFQKGDIAEGYSVSREKKESFPLTVTSAQKNPTAFYLCASSTLAGPGEQFFGPGTRLTVL.

The chain couples TRBV7-6 to TRBJ2-3, with 10 positions matching TRBD2. From germline, CDR1 is SGHVS and CDR2 FNYEAQ. This CDR3 contains 15 residues. V lost 1 base to trimming and J lost 3 bases; unmatched junction nucleotides: 1. The CDR3 protein is CASSLGTSGTDTQYF. The CDR3 region has the DNA TGTGCCAGCAGCTTAGGGACTAGCGGAACAGATACGCAGTATTTT.

The chain recombines TRBV6-5 with TRBJ2-7; TRBD2 aligns across 7 bases. The CDR3 has 14 amino acids. V lost 7 bases to trimming and J lost 5 bases; unmatched junction nucleotides: 11. Germline CDR1 reads MNHEY; CDR2 reads SVGAGI. The CDR3 reads CASTVRGGLDEQYF. CDR3 coding DNA: TGTGCCAGCACTGTGCGGGGAGGGCTAGACGAGCAGTACTTC.

The chain carries TRBV27 and TRBJ1-5, with D perhaps matching TRBD1 (6 bases). V dropped 6 bases and J dropped 14 bases, with 17 bases sitting between them. The CDR3 totals 12 residues. CDR1 and CDR2 from the germline V gene are MNHEY and SMNVEV (reference sequence). This CDR3 is CASRKLQGTEHF. CDR3 sequence (DNA): TGTGCCAGCAGGAAACTACAGGGAACGGAGCATTTT.

This chain connects TRBV5-1 to TRBJ2-1; D remains ambiguous. V was cut by 1 base and J by 6 bases, with 5 bases left in between. The CDR3 covers 12 residues. From germline, CDR1 is SGHRS and CDR2 YFSETQ. The CDR3 here is CASSLILNEQFF. The DNA of the CDR3 is TGCGCCAGCAGCTTGATACTCAATGAGCAGTTCTTC.

This clone came up once. The chain links TRBV5-1 to TRBJ2-2; 8 nucleotides agree with TRBD2. Per the germline V gene, CDR1 is SGHRS and CDR2 is YFSETQ. There are 17 residues in the CDR3. Germline trimming cut 4 bases from V and 6 bases from J; bases unmatched to any gene: 14. CDR3 DNA: TGCGCCAGCAGCCTCTCGGTGGCGGGAGGTGTCGCCGGGGAGCTGTTTTTT. Protein product: CASSLSVAGGVAGELFF. The variable domain in full, with the rest retrieved from reference TRBV5-1 and TRBJ2-2, is KAGVTQTPRYLIKTRGQQVTLSCSPISGHRSVSWYQQTPGQGLQFLFEYFSETQRNKGNFPGRFSGRQFSNSRSEMNVSTLELGDSALYLCASSLSVAGGVAGELFFGEGSRLTVL.

The chain employs TRBV6-1 and TRBJ1-5; possibly TRBD1 for D (6 bases). The germline V gene encodes CDR1 MNHNS and CDR2 SASEGT. The CDR3 has 13 residues. Trimming left V 6 bases short and J 7 bases short, with 13 bases between. CDR3 bases: TGTGCCAGCAGGGGGTCCAGGGGCCAGCCCCAGCATTTT. Its protein is CASRGSRGQPQHF.

This chain joins TRBV11-3 and TRBJ1-1, with D hard to call. Per germline, CDR1 SGHNT and CDR2 YENEEA. The CDR3 extends over 14 amino acids. V lost 1 base, J lost 0 bases, and 6 bases lay in between. The CDR3 region has the DNA TGTGCCAGCAGCTTAGGTCCGGTGAACACTGAAGCTTTCTTT. It is translated as CASSLGPVNTEAFF.

Here the CDR3 DNA reads TGTGCCTGGAGAGCCGGACAGGGGATAACTGAAGCTTTCTTT. It translates to CAWRAGQGITEAFF. The chain links TRBV30 to TRBJ1-1; 9 bases map to TRBD1. This CDR3 comprises 14 residues. CDR1 and CDR2 (germline): GTSNPN, SVGIG (reference sequence). Trimming cost V 3 bases and J 5 bases; bases outside gene matches: 7.

The chain recombines TRBV5-1 with TRBJ1-1; D unresolved. The germline gives CDR1 SGHRS, CDR2 YFSETQ. Trimming pared 4 bases from V and 0 bases from J, leaving 22 bases between. This CDR3 is 18 amino acids long. In DNA form, the CDR3 reads TGCGCCAGCAGCCTGGGCTTCACAGTTTCCATGCTGAACACTGAAGCTTTCTTT. Protein sequence: CASSLGFTVSMLNTEAFF.